This TCR beta chain appears in the sequencing data of a study of OX40 agonist ivuxolimab in advanced cancers. Study-wide background: The eligibility criteria allowed prior anti-PD-1, anti-PD-L1 or anti-CTLA-4 therapy, and 40% had some.

In the case of this clone: Its antigen is unknown.

The CDR3 runs to 15 residues. The V and J ends lost 4 bases and 7 bases respectively, with 19 bases between them. Germline V gene data show CDR1 as MDHEN and CDR2 as SYDVKM. Autoimmune disease history or systemic immunosuppression meant exclusion. Generated by immunoSEQ multiplex PCR, the TCRdb table keeps only in-frame clones and is missing some. The table shows around 34,000 clones, with 70% to 90% occurring only once. Study-level points and caveats: At 0.1 to 3.0 mg/kg, clonal expansion of CD4+ and CD8+ blood T cells had occurred by week 6. Among T cells, CD8+ cells averaged more expanded clones than CD4+ cells.

The chain has TRBV28 and TRBJ1-2; perhaps TRBD1 as D (5 bases). The sample was CD4+ or CD8+ T cells sorted from blood, taken in a trial of the OX40 agonist ivuxolimab. This clonotype was obtained from an adult with an advanced solid tumor such as melanoma, head and neck, liver or kidney cancer. This chain's CDR3 is CASSWGRAGLLGYTF. DNA of the CDR3: TGTGCCAGCAGTTGGGGGAGGGCGGGACTACTTGGCTACACCTTC.